The 15 T cell receptor beta chains presented below share a single source sample, sequenced in a study of CD8 T cells in Susac syndrome. An amount of RNA that ranged from roughly 0.5 to 1 ug was reverse transcribed with random hexamers. MiXCR, run by TCRdb on the immunoSEQ multiplex PCR reads, gives a single entry per CDR3 protein. Of around 150,000 distinct CDR3 sequences listed, 94% are singletons. Sample: CD8+ T cells from PBMCs. These TCRs come from a human donor in good health.

V and J are TRBV29-1 and TRBJ1-2; no firm D call. Trimming removed 1 base at V and 4 bases at J, with 7 bases between. The germline V gene has CDR1 SQVTM and CDR2 ANQGSEA. CDR3 length: 12 amino acids. As DNA, the CDR3 is TGCAGCGTTGAAGGGGTGCCCTATGGCTACACCTTC. Protein sequence: CSVEGVPYGYTF.

The chain has TRBV19 and TRBJ2-7; D may match TRBD1 or TRBD2 (5 bases each). The CDR3 is 12 residues long. Trimming stripped 4 bases from V and 4 bases from J, with 8 bases between. CDR1 is LNHDA, CDR2 SQIVND, per germline (reference sequence). In nucleotides, the CDR3 is TGTGCCAGTAGTACCGGGACGTACGAGCAGTACTTC. Its protein product is CASSTGTYEQYF.

The rearrangement joins TRBV27 to TRBJ2-3; 14 bases are a match to TRBD2. The CDR3 runs 15 residues. Germline V gene lookup returns CDR1 MNHEY and CDR2 SMNVEV (reference sequence). The V and J ends lost 8 bases and 6 bases, in that order; junction bases with no gene match: 7. Here the CDR3 reads CASRGLAGVMDTQYF. DNA of the CDR3: TGTGCCAGCCGGGGACTAGCGGGAGTGATGGATACGCAGTATTTT.

This chain uses TRBV13 with TRBJ1-1; no clear D. The CDR3 consists of 15 residues. Germline V gene lookup returns CDR1 PRHDT and CDR2 FYEKMQ (reference sequence). Deletions cut 5 bases from V and 0 bases from J, with 13 bases between. In nucleotides, the CDR3 is TGTGCCAGCAGCCTAGACCGGGAGTTGAACACTGAAGCTTTCTTT. Residues: CASSLDRELNTEAFF. The whole variable domain, remainder taken from reference TRBV13 and TRBJ1-1, is AAGVIQSPRHLIKEKRETATLKCYPIPRHDTVYWYQQGPGQDPQFLISFYEKMQSDKGSIPDRFSAQQFSDYHSELNMSSLELGDSALYFCASSLDRELNTEAFFGQGTRLTVV.

The rearrangement links TRBV5-1 to TRBJ2-3; 14 bases are a match to TRBD2. V lost 4 bases to trimming and J lost 5 bases; unmatched junction nucleotides: 6. Germline CDR1 and CDR2: SGHRS and YFSETQ. The CDR3 runs 16 residues. CDR3 DNA sequence: TGCGCCAGCAGCAGGGGACTAGCGGGAGTGGGAGATACGCAGTATTTT. Amino acid sequence: CASSRGLAGVGDTQYF. The full variable domain, with the rest looked up from reference TRBV5-1 and TRBJ2-3, is KAGVTQTPRYLIKTRGQQVTLSCSPISGHRSVSWYQQTPGQGLQFLFEYFSETQRNKGNFPGRFSGRQFSNSRSEMNVSTLELGDSALYLCASSRGLAGVGDTQYFGPGTRLTVL.

The sample holds one count of this clonotype. The chain combines TRBV7-6 with TRBJ2-1, with 13 bases identical to TRBD2. This CDR3 has 14 residues. Germline trimming cut 6 bases from V and 8 bases from J; bases unmatched to any gene: 4. The germline CDR1 and CDR2 sequences are SGHVS and FNYEAQ. CDR3 residues: CASSYGTSGDEQFF. The CDR3 nucleotides are TGTGCCAGCAGTTACGGGACTAGCGGGGATGAGCAGTTCTTC.

This clonotype has a single count. The chain combines TRBV27 with TRBJ2-7, with D perhaps TRBD2 (6 bases). V was shortened by 3 bases and J by 2 bases, with 11 bases between the two germline ends. Germline assignment: CDR1 MNHEY and CDR2 SMNVEV (reference sequence). CDR3 size: 14 residues. The CDR3 sequence is CASSLRGAAYEQYF. The CDR3 coding sequence is TGTGCCAGCAGTTTGCGGGGCGCAGCCTACGAGCAGTACTTC.

The chain couples TRBV2 to TRBJ2-3; D possibly corresponds to TRBD2 (5 bases). Germline V lookup: CDR1 SNHLY, CDR2 FYNNEI. V was shortened by 7 bases and J by 4 bases, with 6 bases between the two germline ends. The CDR3 extends over 11 amino acids. The CDR3 spells CASISADTQYF. The CDR3 DNA reads TGTGCCAGCATTAGCGCAGATACGCAGTATTTT.

The rearrangement uses TRBV9 and TRBJ2-5; D tentatively reads TRBD1 or TRBD2 (5 bases each). Germline V gives CDR1 SGDLS, CDR2 YYNGEE. Trimming took 0 bases from V and 4 from J, leaving 13 bases between them. The CDR3 totals 15 residues. CDR3 region: CASSVGGTARETQYF. Here the CDR3 DNA reads TGTGCCAGCAGCGTAGGTGGGACGGCCAGAGAGACCCAGTACTTC.

The rearrangement uses TRBV9 and TRBJ2-3; no clear D gene. Germline V gives CDR1 SGDLS, CDR2 YYNGEE. Trimming stripped 4 bases from V and 3 bases from J, with 12 bases between. This CDR3 has 14 residues. This CDR3 reads CASSLRQITDTQYF. The CDR3 coding sequence is TGTGCCAGCAGCCTACGGCAGATTACAGATACGCAGTATTTT. The variable domain in full, completed from reference TRBV9 and TRBJ2-3, reads DSGVTQTPKHLITATGQRVTLRCSPRSGDLSVYWYQQSLDQGLQFLIQYYNGEERAKGNILERFSAQQFPDLHSELNLSSLELGDSALYFCASSLRQITDTQYFGPGTRLTVL.

The rearrangement links TRBV14 to TRBJ2-7; D call uncertain. CDR3 size: 12 residues. The ends were cut back, 4 bases at V and 4 bases at J, with 8 bases in the middle. Germline V gene sequence: CDR1 SGHDN, CDR2 FVKESK. CDR3 residues: CASSPPNYEQYF. CDR3 bases: TGTGCCAGCAGCCCACCAAATTACGAGCAGTACTTC. Variable domain in full (rest from reference TRBV14 and TRBJ2-7): EAGVTQFPSHSVIEKGQTVTLRCDPISGHDNLYWYRRVMGKEIKFLLHFVKESKQDESGMPNNRFLAERTGGTYSTLKVQPAELEDSGVYFCASSPPNYEQYFGPGTRLTVT.

The chain links TRBV5-1 to TRBJ2-1; D might be TRBD2 (6 bases). CDR3 length equals 12 residues. Deletions cut 4 bases from V and 6 bases from J, with 8 bases between. Germline CDR1 and CDR2: SGHRS and YFSETQ. The CDR3 sequence: CASSGGANEQFF. DNA for the CDR3: TGCGCCAGCAGCGGAGGGGCCAATGAGCAGTTCTTC.

The CDR3 DNA sequence: TGTGCCAGCAGCCCTAGCGGGAGCTGGTCAGATACGCAGTATTTT. Translating it yields CASSPSGSWSDTQYF. This rearrangement joins TRBV7-3 to TRBJ2-3, with 10 bases identical to TRBD2. Germline V lookup: CDR1 SGHTA, CDR2 FQGTGA. CDR3 length equals 15 residues. V shed 5 bases and J 4 bases; nucleotides not matched to a gene: 6.

The J gene is TRBJ2-1, the V gene TRBV29-1, with 7 positions matching TRBD1. CDR1 is SQVTM and CDR2 is ANQGSEA in the germline V gene. This CDR3 spans 13 amino acids. The ends lost 8 bases at V and 5 bases at J; junction bases unmatched: 9. The CDR3 DNA is TGCAGCACAGACAGGGACGGGGACAATGAGCAGTTCTTC. This sequence encodes CSTDRDGDNEQFF.

J is TRBJ1-5 and V is TRBV23-1, with 7 bases aligning to TRBD1. TRBV23-1 is classed as an ORF, of uncertain function. V lost 4 bases and J lost 0; bases outside the gene matches: 12. The CDR3 is 18 amino acids. Here the CDR3 DNA reads TGCGCCAGCAGTCCAACATCGGGAGGGGGCCTTAGCAATCAGCCCCAGCATTTT. This gives the protein CASSPTSGGGLSNQPQHF.